This T cell receptor beta chain was sequenced in a study of blood T cell repertoires in COVID-19 (dated by TCRdb to 2018 to 2021). Some background on the complete study: Collaborator samples came from the United States, Italy and Spain and covered acute and convalescent phases of COVID-19. The sample metadata nearly always contained a de-identified subject ID, COVID-19 status, age in years and sex. The repertoires were released in a freely available public database intended as a resource for research on the immune response to SARS-CoV-2. The prospective study material was composed of cDNA or gDNA derived from T cells, B-cell-depleted T cells, or PBMCs. HLA class I and class II types, where available, came from metadata supplied by the sample provider rather than from assay-based typing. Deeply sampled blood TCRbeta repertoires from subjects exposed to, actively infected with, or recovered from COVID-19 were included in the dataset. The samples were drawn from the first 160 participants of the ongoing ImmuneRACE study and from roughly 1,300 subjects provided by 6 global collaborators.

Whole blood was collected in K2EDTA tubes by collaborating institutions according to the institutions' own protocols. For TCRbeta analysis, collaborators shipped samples as frozen whole blood, isolated PBMCs, or DNA extracted from either of those sample types. In the case of this clone: Its target antigen remains unknown. No much larger clone exists at a distance of one base, and base qualities are not known.

TCRbeta CDR3 regions were amplified from genomic DNA using the immunoSEQ Assay, a bias-controlled multiplex PCR. Per the source publication's procedure: Nucleated cell counts per sample were estimated from amplification of reference gene primers within the assay. Sequence reads were collapsed and filtered to measure the absolute abundance of every unique TCRbeta CDR3 rearrangement. For each sample, productive Simpson clonality was calculated as the square root of Simpson's diversity index across productive rearrangements. The table comes from immuneACCESS by way of TCRdb, which keeps in-frame sequences with V and J called. Part of the clones is missing from these tables; in studies checked, under half for an unresolved V gene and the rest for unknown reasons. V, J and clone size derive from that table, while D and trimming were established from the DNA sequence. For this sample the table gives about 300,000 clones, of which approximately 86% were detected only once. About 8.6% of the sample is in the top ten clones.

Findings and caveats that apply to the study as a whole: Clinical and demographic metadata were provided uncurated, with the amount varying by source and participant.

CDR1 and CDR2, looked up from the germline V gene, are SGHRS and YFSETQ. Trimming leaves V shorter by 4 bases and J shorter by 0 bases, with the junction holding 4 bases beyond the gene matches. The CDR3 has 17 amino acids, counting the end cysteine and phenylalanine. The sequence is cut down to CDR3 DNA, 51 bases in frame from base 1. The sequence came from a man between 18 and 35 years old with active or convalescent COVID-19. Sequencing was done on a sample of peripheral blood. The V gene is TRBV5-1 and the J gene is TRBJ2-3; 14 central nucleotides agree with TRBD2. The DNA sequence follows: TGCGCCAGCAGCCTGGGACTAGCGGGGGACAGCACAGATACGCAGTATTTT. It codes for CASSLGLAGDSTDTQYF.